A selection of T cell receptor beta chains follows, all from one sample in a study of T cell responses to AZD1222 COVID-19 vaccine. Profiling relied on immunoSEQ multiplex PCR, and the TCRdb table lists in-frame clones only, not all of them. Of approximately 120,000 clones in the sample, 85% were seen once. The sequences come from peripheral blood, collected 28 days after the second AZD1222 dose. The receptor set was obtained from an adult who received the AZD1222 COVID-19 vaccine. Each CDR3 is given with its conserved first and last residue. The D gene is left open where the match is weak. Not all rows give a size; the values are once, few, many and, for expanded clones, a class.

>TRBV2|TRBD1|.|TRBJ1-6
TGTGCCAGCAGAGTTAAGGGACAGATTGGGAATTCACCCCTCCACTTT
CASRVKGQIGNSPLHF
>TRBV28|.|.|TRBJ1-6
TGTGCCAGCAGTTTATTTCGACAGCTTAATTCACCCCTCCACTTT
CASSLFRQLNSPLHF
>TRBV5-6|.|.|TRBJ1-1
TGTGCCAGCATCAGGCGGGGGGTAAAGACTGAAGCTTTCTTT
CASIRRGVKTEAFF
>TRBV19|.|.|TRBJ2-1
TGTGCCAGTAGTATAGTGGGTGAGCAGTTCTTC
CASSIVGEQFF
>TRBV6-5|TRBD1|.|TRBJ1-2
TGTGCCAGCAGGTACACCGGGACAGGGTATGGCTACACCTTC
CASRYTGTGYGYTF
>TRBV7-2|TRBD1|.|TRBJ1-2
TGTGCCAGCAGCGTGCGACAGGGGGCCTATGGCTACACCTTC
CASSVRQGAYGYTF
>TRBV18|TRBD2|.|TRBJ2-7
TGTGCCAGCTCACTCTCCCGGACTAGCGGGGGGGCAGTGGCCTACGAGCAGTACTTC
CASSLSRTSGGAVAYEQYF
>TRBV10-1|TRBD1|few|TRBJ2-7
TGCGCCAGCAGCTGCCGGGACAGGGGGCGGGAGCAGTACTTC
CASSCRDRGREQYF
>TRBV5-1|.|.|TRBJ1-5
TGCGCCAGCAGCCCGGGGGAGGGCAATCAGCCCCAGCATTTT
CASSPGEGNQPQHF
>TRBV30|.|.|TRBJ1-5
TGTGCCTGGAGTAGGGCAGGATGGAATCAGCCCCAGCATTTT
CAWSRAGWNQPQHF
>TRBV24-1|.|.|TRBJ1-2
TGTGCCACCAGTCTAAGTGGAGCTGATGGCTACACCTTC
CATSLSGADGYTF
>TRBV27|.|.|TRBJ1-4
TGTGCCAGCAGTATCCGGGGGCACAGGGAAAAACTGTTTTTT
CASSIRGHREKLFF
>TRBV19|.|few|TRBJ1-2
TGTGCCACCCTGGGGTATGGCTACACCTTC
CATLGYGYTF
>TRBV3-1/TRBV3-2|.|.|TRBJ1-6
TGTGCCAGCAGCCCACAGTTTGGGGGTTCCTATAATTCACCCCTCCACTTT
CASSPQFGGSYNSPLHF
>TRBV4-2|.|.|TRBJ1-2
TGTGCCAGCAGCCCCCCGGGGACCCTATATGGCTACACCTTC
CASSPPGTLYGYTF
>TRBV30|.|.|TRBJ1-3
TGTGCCTGGAGACAGGGACCCATCTCTGGAAACACCATATATTTT
CAWRQGPISGNTIYF
>TRBV5-1|.|.|TRBJ2-5
TGCGCCAGCAGCCTCGGGATTGCACAAGAGACCCAGTACTTC
CASSLGIAQETQYF
>TRBV4-2|TRBD1|.|TRBJ1-2
TGTGCCAGCAGCCGCCCGGCAGACAGGGGGCATGGCTACACCTTC
CASSRPADRGHGYTF
>TRBV7-9|.|.|TRBJ2-7
TGTGCCAGCAGCTTAGGCTCGAACGAGCAGTACTTC
CASSLGSNEQYF
>TRBV4-1|TRBD1|.|TRBJ1-6
TGCGCCAGCAGCCAAGAGGACAGGGGTTACTCCTATAATTCACCCCTCCACTTT
CASSQEDRGYSYNSPLHF
>TRBV6-5|.|.|TRBJ2-7
TGTGCCAGCAGTCCGGGGGGCTCCTCCTACGAGCAGTACTTC
CASSPGGSSYEQYF
>TRBV27|TRBD1|.|TRBJ1-3
TGTGCCAGCACCGGACAGGGCTCTGGAAACACCATATATTTT
CASTGQGSGNTIYF
>TRBV5-4|TRBD1|few|TRBJ1-2
TGTGCCAGCAGCTTGGGGGACAGGCCTGACTATGGCTACACCTTC
CASSLGDRPDYGYTF
>TRBV6-5|.|.|TRBJ2-6
TGTGCCAGCAGTTACTCATTCTCTGGGGCCAACGTCCTGACTTTC
CASSYSFSGANVLTF
>TRBV5-6|.|.|TRBJ2-3
TGTGCCAGCAGCTTGGGTGGGGGCGGAGCAGATACGCAGTATTTT
CASSLGGGGADTQYF
>TRBV5-1|.|.|TRBJ1-4
TGCGCCAGCAGCTTGGGGAATGAAAAACTGTTTTTT
CASSLGNEKLFF
>TRBV18|TRBD1|.|TRBJ1-6
TGTGCCAGCTCACCTCAGACAGGGAGCAGTTCACCCCTCCACTTT
CASSPQTGSSSPLHF
>TRBV7-9|.|.|TRBJ2-7
TGTGCCAGCAGCTTCACTCTGGGTTTCTCCGAGCAGTACTTC
CASSFTLGFSEQYF
>TRBV27|.|.|TRBJ2-2
TGTGCCAGCAGGGGGACCGGACTTATCGGTACCGGGGAGCTGTTTTTT
CASRGTGLIGTGELFF
>TRBV6-1|TRBD2|.|TRBJ2-2
TGTGCCAGCAGCAAGCCCGCTAGCGGCACCGGGGAGCTGTTTTTT
CASSKPASGTGELFF
>TRBV30|TRBD1|.|TRBJ2-7
TGTGCCCAGGGGGACACGAATTACGAGCAGTACTTC
CAQGDTNYEQYF
>TRBV30|.|.|TRBJ1-2
TGTGCCTGGAACGGAGCCGGGACGGCAGACGGCTACACCTTC
CAWNGAGTADGYTF
>TRBV6-5|.|.|TRBJ1-2
TGTGCCAGCAGTTACTCCCCGACAGGAAACTATGGCTACACCTTC
CASSYSPTGNYGYTF
>TRBV6-1|TRBD2|few|TRBJ2-7
TGTGCCAGCAGTGAAGCGTCGAGCGGGGGGGTCTTC
CASSEASSGGVF
>TRBV9|.|.|TRBJ1-2
TGTGCCAGCAGCCTCGGGGGGGAGCCCCACTATGGCTACACCTTC
CASSLGGEPHYGYTF
>TRBV7-2|.|.|TRBJ2-2
TGTGCCAGCAGCTTAGTGGTAGATTCCACCGGGGAGCTGTTTTTT
CASSLVVDSTGELFF
>TRBV19|.|once|TRBJ1-5
TGTGCCAGTAGTAGGACGGGAACAGATCAGCCCCAGCATTTT
CASSRTGTDQPQHF
>TRBV5-1|.|.|TRBJ2-7
TGCGCCAGCAGCTTGGCAGCGGCAGGGCGGGAGCAGTACTTC
CASSLAAAGREQYF
>TRBV10-1|TRBD1|few|TRBJ2-7
TGCGCCAGCTGTACACACGGGGACAGGGAAGTCTACGAGCAGTACTTC
CASCTHGDREVYEQYF
>TRBV5-1|TRBD1|once|TRBJ2-3
TGCGCCAGCAGCTCCGGGACAGGCACAGATACGCAGTATTTT
CASSSGTGTDTQYF
>TRBV3-1/TRBV3-2|.|.|TRBJ1-5
TGTGCCAGCAGCCCCCCCGGGGCCTACAATCAGCCCCAGCATTTT
CASSPPGAYNQPQHF
>TRBV6-5|.|.|TRBJ1-4
TGTGCCAGCAGTTCTACAGGGTTTGCTAATGAAAAACTGTTTTTT
CASSSTGFANEKLFF
>TRBV2|TRBD1|.|TRBJ1-2
TGTGCCAGCAAGACAGGGGGCGCCGATGGCTACACCTTC
CASKTGGADGYTF
>TRBV11-3|TRBD2|.|TRBJ2-1
TGTGCCAGCAGCTTAGATCTACCCTTTGGCGGGGGGATTAGAAATGAGCAGTTCTTC
CASSLDLPFGGGIRNEQFF
>TRBV7-9|.|.|TRBJ2-5
TGTGCCAGCAGCCCTAGATACGGGTTCCAAGAGACCCAGTACTTC
CASSPRYGFQETQYF
>TRBV7-9|.|.|TRBJ1-5
TGTGCCAGCAGCTTCTCAGGGACGGACAATCAGCCCCAGCATTTT
CASSFSGTDNQPQHF
>TRBV5-1|TRBD1|.|TRBJ1-1
TGCGCCAGCAGGGGACAGGCGAACACTGAAGCTTTCTTT
CASRGQANTEAFF
>TRBV30|.|.|TRBJ1-2
TGTGCCTGGAGCGAGGACAGTTATGGCTACACCTTC
CAWSEDSYGYTF
>TRBV7-2|.|.|TRBJ1-5
TGTGCCAGCAGCTTAGTTACGCTCGGGGGCAATCAGCCCCAGCATTTT
CASSLVTLGGNQPQHF
>TRBV9|.|.|TRBJ2-1
TGTGCCAGCAGCGTAGGAGGGGGGTCCTACAATGAGCAGTTCTTC
CASSVGGGSYNEQFF
>TRBV24-1|TRBD1|.|TRBJ1-2
TGTGCCACCAGTGGGGGGACAGCCCCCTATGGCTACACCTTC
CATSGGTAPYGYTF
>TRBV30|TRBD1|.|TRBJ1-4
TGTGCCTGTAATCCTACTGGACAGGAGGAGGGAAAACTGTTTTTT
CACNPTGQEEGKLFF